The clone carrying this T cell receptor (beta chain) has ten or more counts. Its target is unknown. The data derive from a study of CD8 T cells in ankylosing spondylitis. Points from the study as a whole: Enrichment of disease-linked clones was reportedly significant in matched ankylosing spondylitis synovial fluid. There was a TCR beta motif, made of several highly homologous variants, that appeared characteristic of ankylosing spondylitis blood.

The TCR beta libraries were generated through quantitative 5'-RACE incorporating molecular barcodes. TCRdb fed the 5' RACE reads into MiXCR, producing one record per CDR3 protein. The profile shows around 770,000 distinct CDR3 sequences, 12% of them singletons. The CDR3 spans 12 residues. Germline CDR1 SQVTM, CDR2 ANQGSEA. V dropped 4 bases and J dropped 5 bases, with 11 bases sitting between them. This clonotype originated in a male donor with ankylosing spondylitis. The V and J genes are TRBV29-1 and TRBJ2-5; D ambiguous. The sample taken for sequencing was blood, either unsorted or a sorted T cell fraction (not recorded which). CDR3 loop: CSVADGGETQYF. CDR3 coding DNA: TGCAGCGTTGCGGACGGTGGGGAGACCCAGTACTTC. The whole variable domain, remainder taken from reference TRBV29-1 and TRBJ2-5, is SAVISQKPSRDICQRGTSLTIQCQVDSQVTMMFWYRQQPGQSLTLIATANQGSEATYESGFVIDKFPISRPNLTFSTLTVSNMSPEDSSIYLCSVADGGETQYFGPGTRLLVL.